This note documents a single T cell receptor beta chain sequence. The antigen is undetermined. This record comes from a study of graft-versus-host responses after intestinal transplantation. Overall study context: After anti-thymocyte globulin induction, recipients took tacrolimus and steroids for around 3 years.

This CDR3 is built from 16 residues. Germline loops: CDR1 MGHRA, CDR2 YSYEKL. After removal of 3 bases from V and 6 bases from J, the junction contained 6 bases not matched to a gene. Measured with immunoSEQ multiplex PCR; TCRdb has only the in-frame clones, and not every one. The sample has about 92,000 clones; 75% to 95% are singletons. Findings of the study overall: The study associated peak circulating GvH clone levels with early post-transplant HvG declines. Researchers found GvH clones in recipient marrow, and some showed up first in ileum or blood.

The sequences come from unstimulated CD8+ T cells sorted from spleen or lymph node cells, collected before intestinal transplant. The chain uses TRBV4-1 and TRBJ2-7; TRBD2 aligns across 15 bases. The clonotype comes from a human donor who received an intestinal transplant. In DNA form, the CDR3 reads TGCGCCAGCAGCCACCTCGGACTAGCGGGAGGGGGCGAGCAGTACTTC. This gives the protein CASSHLGLAGGGEQYF.